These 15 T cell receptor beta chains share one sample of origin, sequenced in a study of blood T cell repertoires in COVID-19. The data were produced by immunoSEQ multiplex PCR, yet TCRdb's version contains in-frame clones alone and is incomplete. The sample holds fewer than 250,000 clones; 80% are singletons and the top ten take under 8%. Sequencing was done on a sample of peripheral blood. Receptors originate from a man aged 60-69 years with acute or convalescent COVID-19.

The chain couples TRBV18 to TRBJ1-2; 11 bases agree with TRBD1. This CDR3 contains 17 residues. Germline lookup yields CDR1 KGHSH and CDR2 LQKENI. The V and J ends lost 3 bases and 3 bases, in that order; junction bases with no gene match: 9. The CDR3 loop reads CASSPPGQGVRHYGYTF. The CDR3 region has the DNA TGTGCCAGCTCACCCCCGGGACAGGGGGTGCGCCACTATGGCTACACCTTC.

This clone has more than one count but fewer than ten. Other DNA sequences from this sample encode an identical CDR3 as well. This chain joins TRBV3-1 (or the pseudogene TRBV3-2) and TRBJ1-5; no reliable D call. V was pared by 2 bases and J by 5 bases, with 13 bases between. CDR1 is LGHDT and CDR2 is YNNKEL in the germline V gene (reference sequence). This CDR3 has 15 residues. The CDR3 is CASSQSPGGHQPQHF. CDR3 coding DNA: TGTGCCAGCAGCCAATCTCCGGGAGGGCATCAGCCCCAGCATTTT.

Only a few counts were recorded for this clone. The CDR3 sequence is CARSLNRDSFYEQYF. CDR3 nucleotides: TGTGCCAGAAGCTTGAACCGGGACTCTTTCTACGAGCAGTACTTC. The chain is built from TRBV5-3 and TRBJ2-7, with a tentative D call TRBD2 (6 bases). TRBV5-3 counts as an open reading frame of uncertain function. Trimming took 1 base from V and 3 from J, leaving 14 bases between them. The CDR3 sequence is 15 residues long.

The CDR3 loop is CASSQEARVDSPLHF. Written as DNA, the CDR3 is TGTGCCAGCAGCCAAGAGGCCAGGGTGGATTCACCCCTCCACTTT. The J gene is TRBJ1-6, the V gene TRBV3-1 (or the pseudogene TRBV3-2); TRBD1 is a possible D gene (5 bases). The germline CDR1 and CDR2 sequences are LGHDT and YNNKEL (reference sequence). The germline V and J ends were trimmed by 0 bases and 8 bases, with 11 bases remaining between them. This CDR3 has 15 residues.

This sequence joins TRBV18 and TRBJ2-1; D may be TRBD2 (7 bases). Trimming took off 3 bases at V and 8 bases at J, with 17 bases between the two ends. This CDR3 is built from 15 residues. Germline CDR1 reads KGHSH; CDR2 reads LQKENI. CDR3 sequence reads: CASSPLAGARDEQFF. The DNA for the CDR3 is TGTGCCAGCTCACCCCTGGCGGGGGCCAGGGATGAGCAGTTCTTC. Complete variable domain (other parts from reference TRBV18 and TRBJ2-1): NAGVMQNPRHLVRRRGQEARLRCSPMKGHSHVYWYRQLPEEGLKFMVYLQKENIIDESGMPKERFSAEFPKEGPSILRIQQVVRGDSAAYFCASSPLAGARDEQFFGPGTRLTVL.

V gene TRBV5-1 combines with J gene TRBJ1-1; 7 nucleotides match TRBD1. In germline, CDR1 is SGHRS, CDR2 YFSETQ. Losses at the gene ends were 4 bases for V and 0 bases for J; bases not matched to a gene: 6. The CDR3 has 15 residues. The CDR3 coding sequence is TGCGCCAGCAGCCCAGGGGGAAGAATGAACACTGAAGCTTTCTTT. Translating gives CASSPGGRMNTEAFF.

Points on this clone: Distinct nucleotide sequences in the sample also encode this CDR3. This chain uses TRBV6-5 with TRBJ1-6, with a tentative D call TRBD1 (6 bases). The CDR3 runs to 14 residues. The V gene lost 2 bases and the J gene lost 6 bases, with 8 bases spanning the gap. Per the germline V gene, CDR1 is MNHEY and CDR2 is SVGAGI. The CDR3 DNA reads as TGTGCCAGCAGTTACGGGGGCGGTAATTCACCCCTCCACTTT. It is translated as CASSYGGGNSPLHF.

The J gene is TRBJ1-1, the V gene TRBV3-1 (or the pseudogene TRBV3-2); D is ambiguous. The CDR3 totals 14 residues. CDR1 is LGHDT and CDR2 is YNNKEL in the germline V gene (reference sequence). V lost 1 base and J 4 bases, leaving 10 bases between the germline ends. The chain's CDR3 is CASSQGLSSTEAFF. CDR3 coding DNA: TGTGCCAGCAGCCAAGGACTATCCAGCACTGAAGCTTTCTTT.

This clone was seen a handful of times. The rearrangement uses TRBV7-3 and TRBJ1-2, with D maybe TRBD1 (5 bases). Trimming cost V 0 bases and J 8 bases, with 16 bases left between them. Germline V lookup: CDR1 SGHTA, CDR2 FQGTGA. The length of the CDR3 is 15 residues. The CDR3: CASSLTPQAGDGYTF. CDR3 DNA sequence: TGTGCCAGCAGCTTAACCCCCCAGGCGGGGGACGGCTACACCTTC.

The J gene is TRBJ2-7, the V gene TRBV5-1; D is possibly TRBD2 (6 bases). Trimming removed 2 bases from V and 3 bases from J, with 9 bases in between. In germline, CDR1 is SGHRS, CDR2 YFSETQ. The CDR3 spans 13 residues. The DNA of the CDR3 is TGCGCCAGCAGCTTCGCGGGAAGCTACGAGCAGTACTTC. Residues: CASSFAGSYEQYF. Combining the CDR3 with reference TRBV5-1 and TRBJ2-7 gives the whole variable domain KAGVTQTPRYLIKTRGQQVTLSCSPISGHRSVSWYQQTPGQGLQFLFEYFSETQRNKGNFPGRFSGRQFSNSRSEMNVSTLELGDSALYLCASSFAGSYEQYFGPGTRLTVT.

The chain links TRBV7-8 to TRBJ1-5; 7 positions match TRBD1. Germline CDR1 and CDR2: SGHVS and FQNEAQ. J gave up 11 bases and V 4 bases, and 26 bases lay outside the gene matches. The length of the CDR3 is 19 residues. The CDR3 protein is CASSSIVMGSGTARQAQHF. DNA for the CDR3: TGTGCCAGCAGCTCCATTGTTATGGGCTCCGGGACAGCCCGCCAGGCCCAGCATTTT.

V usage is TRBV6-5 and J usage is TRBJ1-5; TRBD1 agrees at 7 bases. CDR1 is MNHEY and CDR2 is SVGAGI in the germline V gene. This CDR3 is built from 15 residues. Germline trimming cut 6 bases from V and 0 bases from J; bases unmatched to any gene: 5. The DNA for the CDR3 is TGTGCCAGCAGACAAACAGGGGTTAGCAATCAGCCCCAGCATTTT. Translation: CASRQTGVSNQPQHF.

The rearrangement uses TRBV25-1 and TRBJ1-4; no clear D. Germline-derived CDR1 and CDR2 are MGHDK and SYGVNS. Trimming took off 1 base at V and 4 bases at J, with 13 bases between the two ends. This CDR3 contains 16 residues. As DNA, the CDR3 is TGTGCCAGCAGTGAATTCAGAAACGGAGATAATGAAAAACTGTTTTTT. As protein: CASSEFRNGDNEKLFF.

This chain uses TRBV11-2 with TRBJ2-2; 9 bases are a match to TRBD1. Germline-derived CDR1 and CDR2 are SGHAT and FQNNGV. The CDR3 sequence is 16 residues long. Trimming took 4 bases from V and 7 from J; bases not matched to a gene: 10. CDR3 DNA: TGTGCCAGCAGCTCACCACCGGGACAGGGAAGCGGGGAGCTGTTTTTT. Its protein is CASSSPPGQGSGELFF. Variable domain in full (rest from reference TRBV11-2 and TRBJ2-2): EAGVAQSPRYKIIEKRQSVAFWCNPISGHATLYWYQQILGQGPKLLIQFQNNGVVDDSQLPKDRFSAERLKGVDSTLKIQPAKLEDSAVYLCASSSPPGQGSGELFFGEGSRLTVL.

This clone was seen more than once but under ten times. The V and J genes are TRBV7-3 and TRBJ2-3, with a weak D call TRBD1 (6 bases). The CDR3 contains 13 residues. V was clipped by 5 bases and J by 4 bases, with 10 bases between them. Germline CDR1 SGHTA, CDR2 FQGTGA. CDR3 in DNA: TGTGCCAGCAGCAAACAGGGATCAGATACGCAGTATTTT. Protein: CASSKQGSDTQYF.